Following are 21 T cell receptor beta chains from one sample sequenced in a study of blood T cell repertoires in COVID-19. The protocol was immunoSEQ multiplex PCR, while the TCRdb copy is restricted to in-frame clones and leaves out a portion. The data contain 98,000 or so clones, about 86% of them seen just once; the ten biggest clones take up about an eighth. What was sequenced was peripheral blood. The source is a woman aged 55-69 years in a cohort sampled during active or convalescent COVID-19.

The chain joins TRBV7-3 to TRBJ2-5, with TRBD1 matching 8 bases. CDR1 is SGHTA and CDR2 is FQGTGA in the germline V gene. CDR3 length: 15 residues. J gave up 5 bases and V 2 bases, and 7 bases lay outside the gene matches. The CDR3 region has the DNA TGTGCCAGCAGCTTAGGGCCGGACAGGGCGGAGACCCAGTACTTC. It is translated as CASSLGPDRAETQYF.

V and J are TRBV19 and TRBJ1-1; 12 nucleotides agree with TRBD1. V shed 9 bases and J 1 base; nucleotides not matched to a gene: 18. This CDR3 region has 19 residues. Per germline, CDR1 LNHDA and CDR2 SQIVND (reference sequence). The CDR3 protein is CASKPTRPGQGAKNTEAFF. DNA for the CDR3: TGTGCCAGCAAACCGACACGTCCGGGACAGGGGGCAAAGAACACTGAAGCTTTCTTT. Filled out from reference TRBV19 and TRBJ1-1, the complete variable domain reads DGGITQSPKYLFRKEGQNVTLSCEQNLNHDAMYWYRQDPGQGLRLIYYSQIVNDFQKGDIAEGYSVSREKKESFPLTVTSAQKNPTAFYLCASKPTRPGQGAKNTEAFFGQGTRLTVV.

The rearrangement joins TRBV3-1 (or the pseudogene TRBV3-2) to TRBJ1-5; TRBD1 is a possible D gene (5 bases). V lost 2 bases and J lost 0, with 11 bases in between. The V gene's germline CDR1 is LGHDT and CDR2 YNNKEL (reference sequence). The CDR3 has 16 residues. The CDR3 DNA sequence: TGTGCCAGCAGCCAACCCCCAGGGATTAGCAATCAGCCCCAGCATTTT. This sequence encodes CASSQPPGISNQPQHF.

V is TRBV5-6 and J is TRBJ1-1, with TRBD1 matching 7 bases. The CDR3 is 12 amino acids. Per germline, CDR1 SGHDT and CDR2 YYEEEE. The J segment lost 6 bases and the V segment lost 5 bases, leaving 4 bases of the junction unmatched. CDR3 amino acids: CASSRQGPEAFF. The CDR3 nucleotides are TGTGCCAGCAGTAGACAGGGCCCTGAAGCTTTCTTT.

The chain combines TRBV15 with TRBJ1-2; D might be TRBD1 (6 bases). Germline loops: CDR1 LNHNV, CDR2 YYDKDF (reference sequence). The CDR3 spans 17 residues. Trimming took 4 bases from V and 6 from J, leaving 24 bases between them. This chain's CDR3 is CATSNKAKQGRIHGYTF. In DNA form, the CDR3 reads TGTGCCACCAGCAACAAGGCCAAACAGGGAAGGATCCATGGCTACACCTTC.

The chain joins TRBV6-5 to TRBJ1-3; D perhaps matches TRBD1 (5 bases). In germline, CDR1 is MNHEY, CDR2 SVGAGI. V lost 7 bases and J lost 4, with 11 bases in between. The CDR3 has 13 amino acids. CDR3 region: CASKVGLGNTIYF. The CDR3 DNA reads TGTGCCAGCAAAGTGGGACTCGGAAACACCATATATTTT.

The J gene is TRBJ1-1, the V gene TRBV3-1 (or the pseudogene TRBV3-2), with D perhaps matching TRBD1 (6 bases). With 4 bases removed from V and 5 bases from J, the gap between germline ends came to 17 bases. The V gene's germline CDR1 is LGHDT and CDR2 YNNKEL (reference sequence). This CDR3 is built from 15 residues. The CDR3 nucleotides are TGTGCCAGCAGCCCAAAATCAGGGGCGCTGACTGAAGCTTTCTTT. Translating it yields CASSPKSGALTEAFF.

The V call is TRBV6-5, the J call TRBJ2-1; D might be TRBD2 (6 bases). Trimming cost V 7 bases and J 2 bases, with 15 bases left between them. The germline V gene encodes CDR1 MNHEY and CDR2 SVGAGI. CDR3 length equals 15 residues. CDR3 nucleotide sequence: TGTGCCAGCATGAGAGTAGCGGCCACCTACAATGAGCAGTTCTTC. It yields the protein CASMRVAATYNEQFF.

The chain has TRBV9 and TRBJ2-7; no definite D call. There are 14 residues in the CDR3. V was trimmed by 0 bases and J by 2 bases, leaving 9 bases between them. CDR1 is SGDLS and CDR2 is YYNGEE in the germline V gene. CDR3 amino acids: CASSVEVGAYEQYF. CDR3 DNA: TGTGCCAGCAGCGTAGAGGTCGGAGCCTACGAGCAGTACTTC.

V is TRBV7-9 and J is TRBJ2-7; 12 bases map to TRBD2. J gave up 2 bases and V 5 bases, and 4 bases lay outside the gene matches. Germline-derived CDR1 and CDR2 are SEHNR and FQNEAQ (reference sequence). This CDR3 is 15 amino acids long. The CDR3 sequence: CASSRLAGVPYEQYF. The DNA for the CDR3 is TGTGCCAGCAGCCGACTAGCGGGAGTTCCCTACGAGCAGTACTTC.

The chain links TRBV19 to TRBJ2-1; D is perhaps TRBD1 (6 bases). Germline V gives CDR1 LNHDA, CDR2 SQIVND (reference sequence). The CDR3 length is 13 residues. Trimming shortened V by 1 base and J by 6 bases, and 7 bases separated the two germline ends. The CDR3 DNA reads as TGTGCCAGTAGTATAGGCAGGGGCAATGAGCAGTTCTTC. This sequence encodes CASSIGRGNEQFF.

The chain couples TRBV19 to TRBJ1-1; D might be TRBD1 (6 bases). The CDR3 totals 14 residues. Germline V gives CDR1 LNHDA, CDR2 SQIVND (reference sequence). V shed 4 bases and J shed 10 bases, with 19 bases lying between them. CDR3 residues: CASSRGPTARGAFF. The CDR3 DNA is TGTGCCAGTAGTAGAGGGCCCACGGCCAGGGGAGCTTTCTTT.

This sequence joins TRBV5-1 and TRBJ1-2, with a weak D call TRBD1 (6 bases). Germline V gene sequence: CDR1 SGHRS, CDR2 YFSETQ. Trimming left V 2 bases short and J 1 base short, with 12 bases between. The CDR3 loop spans 15 amino acids. For the CDR3, the DNA is TGCGCCAGCAGCTTAACAGGGAAGGGTAACTATGGCTACACCTTC. Translating it yields CASSLTGKGNYGYTF. The full variable domain, its missing parts supplied by reference TRBV5-1 and TRBJ1-2, is KAGVTQTPRYLIKTRGQQVTLSCSPISGHRSVSWYQQTPGQGLQFLFEYFSETQRNKGNFPGRFSGRQFSNSRSEMNVSTLELGDSALYLCASSLTGKGNYGYTFGSGTRLTVV.

V is TRBV5-8 and J is TRBJ2-1; tentative D call: TRBD1 (5 bases). Germline V gene lookup returns CDR1 SGHTS and CDR2 YDEGEE. This CDR3 has 15 amino acids. Trimming pared 5 bases from V and 0 bases from J, leaving 12 bases between. CDR3 coding DNA: TGTGCCAGCAGGCCAACAGGTGGCTCCTACAATGAGCAGTTCTTC. It is translated as CASRPTGGSYNEQFF.

The chain joins TRBV5-1 to TRBJ2-3; 10 nucleotides match TRBD1. The germline gives CDR1 SGHRS, CDR2 YFSETQ. The CDR3 has 16 amino acids. J lost 3 bases, V lost 0 bases, and 4 bases had no gene match. The CDR3 loop reads CASSLAGGQGTDTQYF. The CDR3 region has the DNA TGCGCCAGCAGCTTGGCCGGGGGACAGGGGACAGATACGCAGTATTTT.

The genes are TRBV9 and TRBJ1-1; D is unclear. The CDR3 length is 14 residues. Germline values: CDR1 SGDLS, CDR2 YYNGEE. Trimming removed 4 bases at V and 5 bases at J, with 15 bases between. DNA for the CDR3: TGTGCCAGCAGCCCCAAACAGAGGGAAACTGAAGCTTTCTTT. Residues: CASSPKQRETEAFF.

As regards this clone: The sample holds other DNA sequences that translate to the same CDR3. The chain links TRBV5-1 to TRBJ1-3; D unclear. Germline V gene data show CDR1 as SGHRS and CDR2 as YFSETQ. V was pared by 0 bases and J by 0 bases, with 7 bases between. The CDR3 totals 15 residues. This chain's CDR3 is CASSLAGASGNTIYF. Here the CDR3 DNA reads TGCGCCAGCAGCTTGGCAGGTGCCTCTGGAAACACCATATATTTT.

The V call is TRBV18, the J call TRBJ2-7, with 7 bases matching TRBD1. The germline gives CDR1 KGHSH, CDR2 LQKENI. J was trimmed by 2 bases and V by 4 bases; bases with no gene match: 11. This CDR3 is built from 16 residues. This chain's CDR3 is CASSRTGTEIAYEQYF. CDR3 DNA sequence: TGTGCCAGCTCACGGACCGGGACAGAAATCGCCTACGAGCAGTACTTC.

The genes are TRBV7-8 and TRBJ1-5; maybe TRBD1 (5 bases). CDR1 and CDR2 from the germline V gene are SGHVS and FQNEAQ. This CDR3 has 12 residues. Trimming pared 5 bases from V and 7 bases from J, leaving 9 bases between. The CDR3 bases are TGTGCCAGCAGCCTTCAGGGCCAGCCCCAGCATTTT. Residues: CASSLQGQPQHF.

The V gene is TRBV7-2, the J gene TRBJ2-7; D remains ambiguous. V gave up 5 bases and J gave up 6 bases, with 17 bases separating them. The CDR3 length is 14 residues. Germline CDR1 and CDR2: SGHTA and FQGNSA. This chain's CDR3 is CASSLLGQIGEQYF. The CDR3 DNA sequence: TGTGCCAGCAGCCTCCTTGGGCAGATTGGCGAGCAGTACTTC.

The V and J genes are TRBV9 and TRBJ2-5; the D is unclear. The CDR3 runs 13 residues. Germline CDR1 is SGDLS and CDR2 is YYNGEE. V lost 0 bases and J lost 0, with 3 bases in between. The CDR3 sequence: CASSVADQETQYF. As DNA, the CDR3 is TGTGCCAGCAGCGTAGCGGACCAAGAGACCCAGTACTTC.